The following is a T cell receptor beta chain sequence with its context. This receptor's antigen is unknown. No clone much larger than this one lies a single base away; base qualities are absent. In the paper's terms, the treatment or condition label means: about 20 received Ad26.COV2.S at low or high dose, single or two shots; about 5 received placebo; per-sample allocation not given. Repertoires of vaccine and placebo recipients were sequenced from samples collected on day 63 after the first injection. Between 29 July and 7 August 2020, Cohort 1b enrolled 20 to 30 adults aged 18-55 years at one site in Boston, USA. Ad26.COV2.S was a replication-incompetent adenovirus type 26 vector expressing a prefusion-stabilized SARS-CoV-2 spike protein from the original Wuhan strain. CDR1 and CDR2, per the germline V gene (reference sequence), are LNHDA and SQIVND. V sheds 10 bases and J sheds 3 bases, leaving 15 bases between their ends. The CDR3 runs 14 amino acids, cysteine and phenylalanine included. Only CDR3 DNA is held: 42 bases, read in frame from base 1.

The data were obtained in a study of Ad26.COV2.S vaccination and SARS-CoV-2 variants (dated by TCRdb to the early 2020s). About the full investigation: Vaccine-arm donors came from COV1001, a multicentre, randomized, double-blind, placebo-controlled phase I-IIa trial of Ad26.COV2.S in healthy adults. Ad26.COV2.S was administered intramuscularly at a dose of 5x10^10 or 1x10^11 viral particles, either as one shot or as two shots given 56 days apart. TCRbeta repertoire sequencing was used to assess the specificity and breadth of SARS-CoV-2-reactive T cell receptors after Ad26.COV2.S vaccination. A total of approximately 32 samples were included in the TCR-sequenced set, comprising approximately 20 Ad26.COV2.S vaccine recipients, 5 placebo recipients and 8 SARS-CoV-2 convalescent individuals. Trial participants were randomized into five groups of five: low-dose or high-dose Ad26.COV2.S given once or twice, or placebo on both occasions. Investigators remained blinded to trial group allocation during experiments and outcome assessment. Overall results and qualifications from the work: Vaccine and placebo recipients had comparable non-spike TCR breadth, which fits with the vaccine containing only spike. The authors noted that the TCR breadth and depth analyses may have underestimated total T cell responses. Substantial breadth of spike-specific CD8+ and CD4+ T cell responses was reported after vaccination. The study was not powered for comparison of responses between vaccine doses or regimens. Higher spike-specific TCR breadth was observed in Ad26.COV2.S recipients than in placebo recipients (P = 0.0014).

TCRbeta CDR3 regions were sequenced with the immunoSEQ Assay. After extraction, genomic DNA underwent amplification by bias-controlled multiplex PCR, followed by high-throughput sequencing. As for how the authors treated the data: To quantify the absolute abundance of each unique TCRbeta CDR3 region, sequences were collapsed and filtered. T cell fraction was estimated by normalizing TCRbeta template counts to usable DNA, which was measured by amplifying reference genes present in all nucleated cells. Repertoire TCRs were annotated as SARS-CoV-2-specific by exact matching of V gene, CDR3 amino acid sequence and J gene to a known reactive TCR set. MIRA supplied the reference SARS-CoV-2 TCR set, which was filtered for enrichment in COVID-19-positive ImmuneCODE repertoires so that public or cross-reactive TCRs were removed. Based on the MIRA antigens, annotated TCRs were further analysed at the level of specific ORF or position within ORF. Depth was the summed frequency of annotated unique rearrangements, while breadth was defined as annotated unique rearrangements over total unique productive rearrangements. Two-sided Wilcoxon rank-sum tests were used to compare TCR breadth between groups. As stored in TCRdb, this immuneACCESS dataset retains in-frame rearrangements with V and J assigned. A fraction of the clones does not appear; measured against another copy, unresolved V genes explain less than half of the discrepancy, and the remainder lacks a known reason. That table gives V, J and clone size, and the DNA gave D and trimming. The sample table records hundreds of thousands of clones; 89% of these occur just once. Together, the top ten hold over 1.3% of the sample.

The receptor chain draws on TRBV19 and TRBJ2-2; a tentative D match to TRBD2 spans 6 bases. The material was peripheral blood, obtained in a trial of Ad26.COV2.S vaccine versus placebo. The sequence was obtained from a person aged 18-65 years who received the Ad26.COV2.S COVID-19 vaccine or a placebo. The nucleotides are TGTGCCACACATGGAGGAGGGGACACCGGGGAGCTGTTTTTT. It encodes CATHGGGDTGELFF.